This T cell receptor beta chain came from a study of blood T cell repertoires in COVID-19 (dated by TCRdb to between 2020 and 2021). Background for the entire study: The collaborator samples originated in the United States, Italy and Spain and spanned the acute and convalescent phases of COVID-19. The repertoires were made available in a free public database intended to serve as a resource for research on the immune response to SARS-CoV-2. Where available, HLA class I and class II types were taken from metadata supplied by the sample provider and were not determined by assay-based typing. The dataset comprised deeply sampled blood TCRbeta repertoires from subjects exposed to, actively infected with, or recovered from COVID-19. The prospective study material was composed of cDNA or gDNA derived from T cells, B-cell-depleted T cells, or PBMCs. The samples were drawn from two sources: the first 160 participants of the ongoing ImmuneRACE study, and 1,200 or so subjects contributed by 6 global collaborators. Sample metadata almost always included a de-identified subject ID, COVID-19 status, age in years and sex. Broad study findings and their caveats: The quantity of clinical and demographic metadata differed by source and by participant and was supplied without curation.

The immunoSEQ Assay, a bias-controlled multiplex PCR, was used to amplify TCRbeta CDR3 regions from genomic DNA. The source study handled its data this way. The number of nucleated cells in each sample was estimated from the amplification of reference gene primers within the assay. To quantify the absolute abundance of each unique TCRbeta CDR3 rearrangement, sequence reads were collapsed and filtered. For each sample, productive Simpson clonality was calculated as the square root of Simpson's diversity index across productive rearrangements. Sourced from immuneACCESS, this table was stored by TCRdb with only in-frame sequences that have V and J called. A share of the clones is absent; for the studies checked, an unresolved V gene accounts for under half, and the remainder has no known explanation. V and J calls and clone size are those listed in that table; D and trimming were worked out from the DNA. This sample lists 300,000 or so clones; more than 80% were detected once. Around 1.1% of the sample rests with the top ten.

In the prospective study, participants were about 18 to 100 years old, resided in around 25 geographic areas of the United States, and were enrolled through a virtual design. In the prospective study, participants were assigned to cohorts based on the clinical history participants reported in a screening survey and a study questionnaire. Recovered participants in ImmuneRACE Cohort 3 were defined by two consecutive negative NP/OP PCR tests, clearance by a healthcare professional, or resolution of symptoms. Mobile phlebotomists in the prospective study collected whole blood, serum and a nasopharyngeal or oropharyngeal swab from every participant. Additional blood draws and questionnaires over an approximately two-month period could optionally be provided by prospective study participants. Before DNA extraction, prospective study blood samples were shipped either frozen or at room temperature. The germline V gene encodes CDR1 SGHVS and CDR2 FNYEAQ. There are 14 amino acids in the CDR3, from cysteine to phenylalanine inclusive. The read is trimmed to its CDR3 DNA, 42 bases read in frame from base 1. Trimming at the junction amounts to 5 bases on V and 8 bases on J, and the germline ends lie 15 bases apart.

Notes on this clone: What this receptor recognizes is not known. Base qualities were left out, and no much larger clone turns up one base away.

The specimen sequenced was PBMCs or T cells enriched from blood (not recorded which). The V and J segments used are TRBV7-6 and TRBJ1-4; the D gene lacks a confident call. The TCR was taken from a woman in her 30s who had recovered from COVID-19. At the DNA level, the sequence is TGTGCCAGCAGCCCATGGGTCCGGGGAGAAAAACTGTTTTTT. Translated, it gives CASSPWVRGEKLFF.